Below are 5 T cell receptor beta chains sequenced from a single sample in a study of tumor-infiltrating lymphocytes in primary liver carcinoma. Joint extraction of RNA and DNA used about 17-30 mg of bulk tissue that was unsorted. The investigators made TCR beta cDNA from approximately 0.5 ug total RNA, using a constant-region primer. ARM-PCR, slightly modified, supplied the TCR beta libraries through three nested multiplex PCR rounds. Each of the first two PCR rounds ran nine to ten cycles with TRBV1-TRBV30 forward and C-beta reverse primers. From the multiplex PCR reads, TCRdb called clonotypes with MiXCR, one entry per CDR3 protein. The repertoire holds approximately 80,000 distinct CDR3 sequences, with 69% as singletons. What was sequenced was tumor-adjacent normal liver tissue. The receptors here all came from a man between 35 and 55 years old with primary liver carcinoma and hepatitis B virus infection.

This clonotype was observed many times. The chain has TRBV11-3 and TRBJ2-3; 13 positions match TRBD2. The CDR3 is 19 residues long. J gave up 4 bases and V 5 bases, and 15 bases lay outside the gene matches. Germline CDR1 and CDR2: SGHNT and YENEEA. For the CDR3, the DNA is TGTGCCAGCAGCCCGAGGACTAGCGGGAGCAGAATCCGCCCAGATACGCAGTATTTT. Encoded protein: CASSPRTSGSRIRPDTQYF. Complete variable domain (other parts from reference TRBV11-3 and TRBJ2-3): EAGVVQSPRYKIIEKKQPVAFWCNPISGHNTLYWYLQNLGQGPELLIRYENEEAVDDSQLPKDRFSAERLKGVDSTLKIQPAELGDSAVYLCASSPRTSGSRIRPDTQYFGPGTRLTVL.

The table lists this clonotype with many counts. The chain is built from TRBV4-3 and TRBJ2-7; weak D call: TRBD1 (6 bases). Germline assignment: CDR1 LGHNA and CDR2 YSLEER. The ends were cut back, 0 bases at V and 3 bases at J, with 15 bases in the middle. The CDR3 is made up of 16 amino acids. CDR3 nucleotide sequence: TGCGCCAGCAGCCAAGATTTGGGGGCCCCCCTCTACGAGCAGTACTTC. Its protein product is CASSQDLGAPLYEQYF.

The chain couples TRBV6-2 or TRBV6-3 to TRBJ1-1; D may be TRBD1 (5 bases). The CDR3 runs to 14 residues. Germline V gene data show CDR1 as MNHEY and CDR2 as SVGEGT. The V end lost 8 bases, the J end lost 1 base, and 14 bases lay between the germline ends. CDR3 sequence reads: CASCQGTGNTEAFF. The DNA of the CDR3 is TGTGCCAGCTGCCAAGGGACTGGGAACACTGAAGCTTTCTTT.

This clonotype was recorded many times. This sequence joins TRBV4-1 and TRBJ1-1; D is ambiguous. Deletions cut 4 bases from V and 7 bases from J, with 19 bases between. The CDR3 has 15 amino acids. Germline V lookup: CDR1 MGHRA, CDR2 YSYEKL. The CDR3: CASSPRGIKGGEAFF. The CDR3, as DNA: TGCGCCAGCAGCCCCCGAGGTATAAAAGGAGGTGAAGCTTTCTTT.

Turning to this clonotype: An end of the junction does not agree with germline; a read error may underlie this. The rearrangement joins TRBV11-2 to TRBJ2-1, with TRBD2 matching 11 bases. Germline V lookup: CDR1 SGHAT, CDR2 FQNNGV. This CDR3 has 16 residues. The CDR3 nucleotides read TGTGCCAGTAGCTTAACCGGGACTAGCGGTGACAATGAGAAGTTCTTC. Protein product: CASSLTGTSGDNEKFF.